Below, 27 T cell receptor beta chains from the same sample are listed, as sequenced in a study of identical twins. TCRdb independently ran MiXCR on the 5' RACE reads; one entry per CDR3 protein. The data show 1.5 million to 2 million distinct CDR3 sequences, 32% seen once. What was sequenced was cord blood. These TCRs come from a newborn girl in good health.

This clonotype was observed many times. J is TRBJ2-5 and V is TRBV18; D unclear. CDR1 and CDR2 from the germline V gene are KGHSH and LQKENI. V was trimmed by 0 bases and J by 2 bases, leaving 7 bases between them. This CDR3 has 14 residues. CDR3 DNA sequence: TGTGCCAGCTCACCACCTGGACCACAAGAGACCCAGTACTTC. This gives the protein CASSPPGPQETQYF. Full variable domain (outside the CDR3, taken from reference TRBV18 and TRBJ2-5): NAGVMQNPRHLVRRRGQEARLRCSPMKGHSHVYWYRQLPEEGLKFMVYLQKENIIDESGMPKERFSAEFPKEGPSILRIQQVVRGDSAAYFCASSPPGPQETQYFGPGTRLLVL.

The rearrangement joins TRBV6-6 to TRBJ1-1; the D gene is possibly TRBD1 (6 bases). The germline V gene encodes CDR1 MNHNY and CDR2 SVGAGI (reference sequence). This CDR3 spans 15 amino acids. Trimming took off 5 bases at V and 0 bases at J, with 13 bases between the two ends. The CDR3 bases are TGTGCCAGCAGTACCCCGCAGGGGATGAACACTGAAGCTTTCTTT. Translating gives CASSTPQGMNTEAFF.

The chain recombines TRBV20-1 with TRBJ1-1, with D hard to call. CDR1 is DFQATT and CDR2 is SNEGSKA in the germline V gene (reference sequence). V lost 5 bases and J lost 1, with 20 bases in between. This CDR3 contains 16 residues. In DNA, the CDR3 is TGCAGTGCTCGGGATCCAGACCCCGGGGAGAACACTGAAGCTTTCTTT. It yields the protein CSARDPDPGENTEAFF.

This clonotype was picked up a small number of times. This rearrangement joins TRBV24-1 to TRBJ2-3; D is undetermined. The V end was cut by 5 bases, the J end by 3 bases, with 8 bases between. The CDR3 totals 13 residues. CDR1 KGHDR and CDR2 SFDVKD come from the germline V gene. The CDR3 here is CATSVDGTDTQYF. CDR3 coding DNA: TGTGCCACCAGTGTCGATGGAACAGATACGCAGTATTTT.

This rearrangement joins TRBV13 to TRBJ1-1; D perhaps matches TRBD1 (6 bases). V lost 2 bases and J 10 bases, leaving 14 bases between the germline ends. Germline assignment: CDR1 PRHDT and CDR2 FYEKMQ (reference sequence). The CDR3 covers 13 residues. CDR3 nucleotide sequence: TGTGCCAGCAGCTTATCGGGACATACGGGAGCTTTCTTT. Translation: CASSLSGHTGAFF.

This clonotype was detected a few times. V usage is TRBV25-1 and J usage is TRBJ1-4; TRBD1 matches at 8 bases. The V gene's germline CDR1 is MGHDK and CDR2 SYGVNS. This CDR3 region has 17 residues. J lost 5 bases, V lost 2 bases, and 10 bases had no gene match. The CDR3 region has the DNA TGTGCCAGCAGTGAAAGCCCCTCAGCAGGGGGCAATGAAAAACTGTTTTTT. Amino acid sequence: CASSESPSAGGNEKLFF.

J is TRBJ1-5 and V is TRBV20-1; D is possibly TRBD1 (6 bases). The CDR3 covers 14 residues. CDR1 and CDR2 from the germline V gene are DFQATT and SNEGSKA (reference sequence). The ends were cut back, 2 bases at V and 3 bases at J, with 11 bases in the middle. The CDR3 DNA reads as TGCAGTGCTAGACAGGGGAGCCACAATCAGCCCCAGCATTTT. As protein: CSARQGSHNQPQHF.

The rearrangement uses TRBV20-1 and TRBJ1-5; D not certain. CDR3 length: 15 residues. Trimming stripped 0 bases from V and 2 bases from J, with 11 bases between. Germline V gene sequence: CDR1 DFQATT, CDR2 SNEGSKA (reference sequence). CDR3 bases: TGCAGTGCTAGAGATCTTGGGTTGGGCAATCAGCCCCAGCATTTT. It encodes CSARDLGLGNQPQHF.

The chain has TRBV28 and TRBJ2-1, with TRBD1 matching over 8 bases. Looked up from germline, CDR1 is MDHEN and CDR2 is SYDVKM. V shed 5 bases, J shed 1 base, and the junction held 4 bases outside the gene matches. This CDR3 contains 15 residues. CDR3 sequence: CASSRRQGSYNEQFF. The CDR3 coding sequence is TGTGCCAGCAGTCGCCGACAGGGGTCCTACAATGAGCAGTTCTTC.

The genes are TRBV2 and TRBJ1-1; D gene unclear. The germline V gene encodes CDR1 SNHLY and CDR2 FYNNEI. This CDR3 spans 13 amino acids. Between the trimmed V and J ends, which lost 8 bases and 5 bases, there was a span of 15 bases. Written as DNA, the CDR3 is TGTGCCAGCCCCCTTTCCGGGGAAACTGAAGCTTTCTTT. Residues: CASPLSGETEAFF.

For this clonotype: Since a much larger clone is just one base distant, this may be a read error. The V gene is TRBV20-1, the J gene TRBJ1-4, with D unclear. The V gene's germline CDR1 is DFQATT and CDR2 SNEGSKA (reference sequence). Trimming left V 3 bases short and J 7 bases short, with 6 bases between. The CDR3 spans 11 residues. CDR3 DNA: TGCAGTGCTAGCTGGGGTGAAAAACTGTTTTTT. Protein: CSASWGEKLFF.

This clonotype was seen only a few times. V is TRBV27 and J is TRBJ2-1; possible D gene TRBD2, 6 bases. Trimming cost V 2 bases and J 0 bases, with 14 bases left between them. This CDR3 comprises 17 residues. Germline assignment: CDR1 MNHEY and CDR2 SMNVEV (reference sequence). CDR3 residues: CASSLKVGGISYNEQFF. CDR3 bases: TGTGCCAGCAGTTTAAAGGTGGGCGGGATCTCCTACAATGAGCAGTTCTTC.

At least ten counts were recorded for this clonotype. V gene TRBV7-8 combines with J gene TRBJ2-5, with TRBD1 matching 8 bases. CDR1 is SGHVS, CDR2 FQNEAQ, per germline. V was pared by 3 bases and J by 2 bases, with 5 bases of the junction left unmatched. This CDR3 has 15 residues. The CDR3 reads CASSFRTGRQETQYF. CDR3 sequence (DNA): TGTGCCAGCAGCTTCCGGACAGGGAGGCAAGAGACCCAGTACTTC.

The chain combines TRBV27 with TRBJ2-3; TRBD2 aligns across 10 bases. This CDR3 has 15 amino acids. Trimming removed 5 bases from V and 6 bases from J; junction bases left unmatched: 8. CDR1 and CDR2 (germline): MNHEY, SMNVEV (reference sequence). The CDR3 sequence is CASSTSGRASDTQYF. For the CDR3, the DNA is TGTGCCAGCAGTACGAGCGGGAGGGCCTCGGATACGCAGTATTTT.

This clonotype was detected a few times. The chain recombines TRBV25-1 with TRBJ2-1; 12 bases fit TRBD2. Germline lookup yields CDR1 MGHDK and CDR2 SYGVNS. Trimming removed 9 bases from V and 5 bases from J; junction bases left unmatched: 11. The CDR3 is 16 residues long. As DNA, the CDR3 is TGTGCCAGTACTCCTAAGGGACTAGCGGGTCACAATGAGCAGTTCTTC. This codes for CASTPKGLAGHNEQFF.

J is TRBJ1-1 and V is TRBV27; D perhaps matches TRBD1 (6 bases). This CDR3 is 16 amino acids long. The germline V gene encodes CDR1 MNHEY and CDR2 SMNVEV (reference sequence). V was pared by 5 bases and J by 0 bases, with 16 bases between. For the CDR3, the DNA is TGTGCCAGCAGTCCCCCGAAGCAGGGGATGAACACTGAAGCTTTCTTT. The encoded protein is CASSPPKQGMNTEAFF.

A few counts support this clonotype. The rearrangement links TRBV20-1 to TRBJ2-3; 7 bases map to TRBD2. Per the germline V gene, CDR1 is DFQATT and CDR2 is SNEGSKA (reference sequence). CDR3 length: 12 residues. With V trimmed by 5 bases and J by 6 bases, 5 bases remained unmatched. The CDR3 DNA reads TGCAGTGCTCCGACTAGCAGGGATACGCAGTATTTT. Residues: CSAPTSRDTQYF.

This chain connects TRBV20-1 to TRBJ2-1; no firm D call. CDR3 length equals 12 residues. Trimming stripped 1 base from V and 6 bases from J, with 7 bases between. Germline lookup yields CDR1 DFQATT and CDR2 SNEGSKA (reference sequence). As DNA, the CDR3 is TGCAGTGCTAGAGTGGCGGTCAATGAGCAGTTCTTC. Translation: CSARVAVNEQFF.

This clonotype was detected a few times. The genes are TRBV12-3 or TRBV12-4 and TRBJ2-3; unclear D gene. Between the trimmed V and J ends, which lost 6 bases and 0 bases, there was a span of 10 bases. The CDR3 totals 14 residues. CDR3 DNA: TGTGCCAGCAGGGATCCTCGGAGCACAGATACGCAGTATTTT. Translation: CASRDPRSTDTQYF.

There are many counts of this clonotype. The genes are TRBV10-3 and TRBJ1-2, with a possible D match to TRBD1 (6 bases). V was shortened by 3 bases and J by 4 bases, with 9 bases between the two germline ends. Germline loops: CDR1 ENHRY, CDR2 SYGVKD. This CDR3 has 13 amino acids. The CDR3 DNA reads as TGTGCCATCAGTGAAGGGACATTCTATGGCTACACCTTC. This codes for CAISEGTFYGYTF.

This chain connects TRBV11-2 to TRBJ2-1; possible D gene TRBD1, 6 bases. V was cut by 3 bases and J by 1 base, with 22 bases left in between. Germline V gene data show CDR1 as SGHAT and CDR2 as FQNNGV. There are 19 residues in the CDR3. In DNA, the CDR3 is TGTGCCAGCAGCTTTAAACGGACAGTTGTTAACCCTTCCTACAATGAGCAGTTCTTC. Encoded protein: CASSFKRTVVNPSYNEQFF.

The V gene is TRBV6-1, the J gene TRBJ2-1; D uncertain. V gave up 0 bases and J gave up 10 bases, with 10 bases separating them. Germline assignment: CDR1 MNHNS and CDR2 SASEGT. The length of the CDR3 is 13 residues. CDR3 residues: CASSEAPGWEQFF. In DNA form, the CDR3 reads TGTGCCAGCAGTGAAGCGCCCGGTTGGGAGCAGTTCTTC.

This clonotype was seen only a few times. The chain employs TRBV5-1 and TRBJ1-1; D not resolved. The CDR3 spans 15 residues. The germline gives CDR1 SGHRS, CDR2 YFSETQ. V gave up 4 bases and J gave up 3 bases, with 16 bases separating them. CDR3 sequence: CASSPQPGGDTEAFF. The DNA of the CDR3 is TGCGCCAGCAGCCCTCAACCAGGCGGAGACACTGAAGCTTTCTTT.

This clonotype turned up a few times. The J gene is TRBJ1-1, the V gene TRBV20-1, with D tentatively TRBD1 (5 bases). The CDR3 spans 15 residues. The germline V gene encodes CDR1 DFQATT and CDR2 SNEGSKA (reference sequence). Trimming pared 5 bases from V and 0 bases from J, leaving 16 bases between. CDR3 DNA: TGCAGTGCTGGTCGCTCCCAGGGAGTGAACACTGAAGCTTTCTTT. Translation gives CSAGRSQGVNTEAFF.

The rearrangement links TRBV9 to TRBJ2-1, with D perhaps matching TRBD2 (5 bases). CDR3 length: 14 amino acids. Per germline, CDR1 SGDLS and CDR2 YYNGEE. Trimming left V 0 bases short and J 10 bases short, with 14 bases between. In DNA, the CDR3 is TGTGCCAGCAGCGTAGGAGGGAACGCGAACGAGCAGTTCTTC. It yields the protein CASSVGGNANEQFF.

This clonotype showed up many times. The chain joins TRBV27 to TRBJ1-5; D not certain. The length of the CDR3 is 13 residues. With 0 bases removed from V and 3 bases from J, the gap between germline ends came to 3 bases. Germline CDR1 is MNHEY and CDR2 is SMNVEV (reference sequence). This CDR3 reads CASSLSYNQPQHF. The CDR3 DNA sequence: TGTGCCAGCAGTTTATCGTACAATCAGCCCCAGCATTTT.

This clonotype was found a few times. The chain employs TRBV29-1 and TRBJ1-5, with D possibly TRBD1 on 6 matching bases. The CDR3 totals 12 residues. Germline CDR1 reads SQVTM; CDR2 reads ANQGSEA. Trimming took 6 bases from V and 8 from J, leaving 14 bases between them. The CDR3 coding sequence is TGCAGCGTCGATACAGGGACGGAGCCCCAGCATTTT. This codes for CSVDTGTEPQHF. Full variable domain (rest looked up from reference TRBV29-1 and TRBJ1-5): SAVISQKPSRDICQRGTSLTIQCQVDSQVTMMFWYRQQPGQSLTLIATANQGSEATYESGFVIDKFPISRPNLTFSTLTVSNMSPEDSSIYLCSVDTGTEPQHFGDGTRLSIL.